Below, 27 T cell receptor beta chains from the same sample are listed, as sequenced in a study of cytomegalovirus exposure and HLA in healthy donors. The PCR ran on 60 Vbeta and 13 Jbeta primers. Profiled with immunoSEQ multiplex PCR; TCRdb holds only in-frame clones, not every one. This sample has around 72,000 clones, with around 64% found just once. Sequences were obtained from PBMCs. The receptor set was obtained from a man between 40 and 49 years old in good health and CMV-seropositive.

The rearrangement joins TRBV28 to TRBJ2-5, with 7 nucleotides matching TRBD2. V gave up 2 bases and J gave up 1 base; unmatched junction bases: 7. The CDR3 consists of 16 residues. The germline CDR1 and CDR2 sequences are MDHEN and SYDVKM. CDR3 coding DNA: TGTGCCAGCAGTTTAACCCAGACGGGGGGCCAAGAGACCCAGTACTTC. Its protein is CASSLTQTGGQETQYF. Filled out from reference TRBV28 and TRBJ2-5, the complete variable domain reads DVKVTQSSRYLVKRTGEKVFLECVQDMDHENMFWYRQDPGLGLRLIYFSYDVKMKEKGDIPEGYSVSREKKERFSLILESASTNQTSMYLCASSLTQTGGQETQYFGPGTRLLVL.

The gene calls are TRBV5-1 and TRBJ1-6; TRBD1 matches 9 bases. J gave up 10 bases and V 0 bases, and 2 bases lay outside the gene matches. The CDR3 has 14 residues. Germline CDR1 and CDR2: SGHRS and YFSETQ. CDR3 in DNA: TGCGCCAGCAGCTTGGGACAGGGGGAATCACCCCTCCACTTT. Amino acid sequence: CASSLGQGESPLHF.

CDR3 bases: TGTGCCAGCAGGAGCAGGGGCCTCGATGAAGCTTTCTTT. Amino acids: CASRSRGLDEAFF. V gene TRBV6-1 combines with J gene TRBJ1-1; maybe TRBD1 (6 bases). This CDR3 has 13 residues. Trimming removed 6 bases from V and 7 bases from J, with 15 bases in between. Per the germline V gene, CDR1 is MNHNS and CDR2 is SASEGT.

The gene calls are TRBV28 and TRBJ2-5; D perhaps matches TRBD1 (5 bases). The end of the DNA fits TRBJ2-7 better, so the J call may be wrong. Germline CDR1 reads MDHEN; CDR2 reads SYDVKM. The CDR3 has 12 amino acids. The CDR3 loop is CASRGDSYEQYF. The DNA of the CDR3 is TGTGCCAGCAGAGGGGACTCCTACGAGCAGTACTTC.

This clone appeared a few times. This sequence joins TRBV27 and TRBJ2-5; the D is unclear. CDR1 is MNHEY and CDR2 is SMNVEV in the germline V gene (reference sequence). The V gene lost 6 bases and the J gene lost 4 bases, with 15 bases spanning the gap. The CDR3 is made up of 14 amino acids. This CDR3 is CASSRPGLLETQYF. The CDR3 region has the DNA TGTGCCAGCAGCCGCCCAGGTCTCCTAGAGACCCAGTACTTC.

The rearrangement links TRBV21-1 to TRBJ1-6; the table's D call of TRBD1 was not tested on the DNA. TRBV21-1 is tagged as a pseudogene. This CDR3 has 16 amino acids. CDR3 loop: CASSKVRQGCNSPLHF. CDR3 sequence (DNA): TGTGCCAGCAGCAAAGTCAGACAGGGATGTAATTCACCCCTCCACTTT.

This clone was found once. This chain links TRBV11-3 with TRBJ1-5, with D hard to call. Trimming took 5 bases from V and 6 from J, leaving 11 bases between them. Looked up from germline, CDR1 is SGHNT and CDR2 is YENEEA. This CDR3 is built from 13 residues. CDR3 in DNA: TGTGCCAGCAGCCCATTGTTCGGTCAGCCCCAGCATTTT. It is translated as CASSPLFGQPQHF.

This clone was seen a handful of times. The chain carries TRBV6-5 and TRBJ2-5; 9 bases fit TRBD1. The CDR3 has 16 amino acids. V lost 1 base, J lost 9 bases, and 12 bases stayed unmatched. Germline assignment: CDR1 MNHEY and CDR2 SVGAGI. The CDR3, as DNA: TGTGCCAGCAGTTACTTCGCGACAGGGGGTGGGTCGGCCCAGTACTTC. As protein: CASSYFATGGGSAQYF.

The V gene is TRBV27, the J gene TRBJ2-7, with TRBD1 matching 10 bases. This CDR3 contains 19 residues. The V and J ends lost 1 base and 4 bases, in that order; junction bases with no gene match: 16. The V gene's germline CDR1 is MNHEY and CDR2 SMNVEV (reference sequence). CDR3 bases: TGTGCCAGCAGTTTATATCCACCACTAGGGACAGGGGATGCTTACGAGCAGTACTTC. Encoded protein: CASSLYPPLGTGDAYEQYF.

This clone was counted ten times or more. CDR3: CASSSGESDGSTIYF. Here the CDR3 DNA reads TGTGCCAGCAGCTCCGGTGAGAGCGATGGGAGCACCATATATTTT. The V and J genes are TRBV7-9 and TRBJ1-3; D is undetermined. Looked up from germline, CDR1 is SEHNR and CDR2 is FQNEAQ (reference sequence). CDR3 size: 15 residues. Trimming took 4 bases from V and 9 from J, leaving 19 bases between them.

As to this clone: At one end the junction does not follow the germline gene, possibly because of a read error. The chain links TRBV7-2 to TRBJ2-2, with 8 bases matching TRBD1. Germline assignment: CDR1 SGHTA and CDR2 FQGNSA. The CDR3 runs 13 residues. CDR3 sequence: CASSSGQAGELFF. The CDR3 DNA is TGTGCCAGCAGCTCGGGACAGGCCGGCGAGCTGTTTTTT. The complete variable domain, with remaining parts taken from reference TRBV7-2 and TRBJ2-2, reads GAGVSQSPSNKVTEKGKDVELRCDPISGHTALYWYRQSLGQGLEFLIYFQGNSAPDKSGLPSDRFSAERTGGSVSTLTIQRTQQEDSAVYLCASSSGQAGELFFGEGSRLTVL.

This clone appeared once. This sequence joins TRBV28 and TRBJ2-7; tentative D call: TRBD1 (6 bases). Trimming took off 6 bases at V and 3 bases at J, with 15 bases between the two ends. Germline V gives CDR1 MDHEN, CDR2 SYDVKM. The CDR3 loop spans 14 amino acids. CDR3 bases: TGTGCCAGCAGGACAGGTACTACTTACTACGAGCAGTACTTC. Amino acids: CASRTGTTYYEQYF.

The V gene is TRBV5-1, the J gene TRBJ1-2; D perhaps matches TRBD1 (6 bases). V lost 5 bases and J lost 0, with 17 bases in between. This CDR3 contains 16 residues. Per germline, CDR1 SGHRS and CDR2 YFSETQ. CDR3 residues: CASSSGGASANYGYTF. Written as DNA, the CDR3 is TGCGCCAGCAGTTCGGGGGGCGCTTCGGCTAACTATGGCTACACCTTC.

V and J are TRBV10-3 and TRBJ1-1, with 8 bases matching TRBD1. The CDR3 sequence is 14 residues long. J was trimmed by 5 bases and V by 5 bases; bases with no gene match: 7. Germline lookup yields CDR1 ENHRY and CDR2 SYGVKD. CDR3: CAISNDRGFTEAFF. The CDR3 nucleotides read TGTGCCATCAGTAACGACAGGGGATTTACTGAAGCTTTCTTT.

The V gene is TRBV7-9, the J gene TRBJ2-3; 10 bases fit TRBD2. Germline V gene sequence: CDR1 SEHNR, CDR2 FQNEAQ (reference sequence). J gave up 6 bases and V 5 bases, and 8 bases lay outside the gene matches. The CDR3 covers 15 residues. The CDR3 DNA sequence: TGTGCCAGCAGCGGACTAGCGGTCGTCCAGGATACGCAGTATTTT. This codes for CASSGLAVVQDTQYF.

This clone was found once. The chain couples TRBV7-2 to TRBJ2-7; 12 bases fit TRBD1. The ends lost 8 bases at V and 4 bases at J; junction bases unmatched: 12. From germline, CDR1 is SGHTA and CDR2 FQGNSA. CDR3 length: 16 residues. The CDR3 is CASCYTGTGGFYEQYF. In DNA form, the CDR3 reads TGTGCCAGCTGTTACACCGGGACAGGGGGCTTTTACGAGCAGTACTTC.

The chain is built from TRBV9 and TRBJ1-4; perhaps TRBD1 as D (6 bases). Germline CDR1 reads SGDLS; CDR2 reads YYNGEE. This CDR3 spans 15 amino acids. Trimming removed 0 bases at V and 2 bases at J, with 8 bases between. Here the CDR3 reads CASSVGGGTNEKLFF. The CDR3 nucleotides are TGTGCCAGCAGCGTAGGTGGGGGCACTAATGAAAAACTGTTTTTT.

The chain joins TRBV14 to TRBJ1-1; 9 nucleotides match TRBD1. CDR1 and CDR2 (germline): SGHDN, FVKESK. The ends lost 2 bases at V and 1 base at J; junction bases unmatched: 8. The CDR3 runs 17 residues. The CDR3 sequence is CASSQQQGARRNTEAFF. The CDR3 DNA is TGTGCCAGCAGCCAACAACAGGGGGCAAGGAGGAACACTGAAGCTTTCTTT.

In its sample, this clone was seen a few times. V gene TRBV27 combines with J gene TRBJ2-1; D is undetermined. This CDR3 spans 13 amino acids. Germline loops: CDR1 MNHEY, CDR2 SMNVEV (reference sequence). The V end lost 1 base, the J end lost 3 bases, and 4 bases lay between the germline ends. The CDR3 nucleotides read TGTGCCAGCAGTTTATACAACTACAATGAGCAGTTCTTC. Translated, it gives CASSLYNYNEQFF.

V usage is TRBV5-1 and J usage is TRBJ2-7, with 7 positions matching TRBD1. This CDR3 has 13 residues. CDR1 is SGHRS, CDR2 YFSETQ, per germline. After removal of 3 bases from V and 3 bases from J, the junction contained 3 bases not matched to a gene. In nucleotides, the CDR3 is TGCGCCAGCAGCTCGGGACAGAGCTACGAGCAGTACTTC. Translating gives CASSSGQSYEQYF.

This sequence joins TRBV5-1 and TRBJ1-3; TRBD1 might be the D (5 bases). This CDR3 is built from 15 residues. CDR1 and CDR2 (germline): SGHRS, YFSETQ. V lost 5 bases to trimming and J lost 0 bases, with 12 bases between them. The DNA of the CDR3 is TGCGCCAGCAGATCTGGACACGACTCTGGAAACACCATATATTTT. Translating gives CASRSGHDSGNTIYF.

The chain is built from TRBV5-8 and TRBJ1-2; 7 positions match TRBD1. J gave up 4 bases and V 4 bases, and 7 bases lay outside the gene matches. From germline, CDR1 is SGHTS and CDR2 YDEGEE. This CDR3 region has 14 residues. For the CDR3, the DNA is TGTGCCAGCAGCCGAGACAGGGATATCTATGGCTACACCTTC. Its translation is CASSRDRDIYGYTF.

The chain has TRBV2 and TRBJ1-1, with a tentative D call TRBD1 (5 bases). Trimming took off 6 bases at V and 6 bases at J, with 14 bases between the two ends. CDR3 size: 13 residues. Per the germline V gene, CDR1 is SNHLY and CDR2 is FYNNEI. The CDR3 region has the DNA TGTGCCAGCAGGAAACTACAGGCTTCTGAAGCTTTCTTT. Translated, it gives CASRKLQASEAFF.

In this sample, this clone turned up a few times. The V and J genes are TRBV6-4 and TRBJ2-1; 13 bases fit TRBD2. The CDR3 sequence is 16 residues long. The J segment lost 8 bases and the V segment lost 6 bases, leaving 10 bases of the junction unmatched. Per germline, CDR1 MRHNA and CDR2 SNTAGT. The CDR3 nucleotides are TGTGCCAGCAGAAAACTAGCGGGGGGGACCACGGATGAGCAGTTCTTC. This codes for CASRKLAGGTTDEQFF.

The V gene is TRBV5-4, the J gene TRBJ1-1, with D perhaps matching TRBD1 (5 bases). The germline V gene encodes CDR1 SGHNT and CDR2 YYREEE (reference sequence). V lost 4 bases to trimming and J lost 4 bases, with 20 bases between them. There are 16 residues in the CDR3. The CDR3 region has the DNA TGTGCCAGCAGCGGAGCCGCGCAGGGCCGTAGCACTGAAGCTTTCTTT. Amino acid sequence: CASSGAAQGRSTEAFF.

The chain recombines TRBV11-2 with TRBJ2-5; TRBD2 matches at 14 bases. V shed 1 base and J 2 bases; nucleotides not matched to a gene: 3. Germline CDR1 and CDR2: SGHAT and FQNNGV. This CDR3 has 17 residues. The CDR3 loop is CASSLGLAGGLQETQYF. The CDR3 DNA reads TGTGCCAGCAGCTTAGGACTAGCGGGGGGGCTTCAAGAGACCCAGTACTTC.

This sequence joins TRBV28 and TRBJ2-3; 10 nucleotides line up with TRBD1. J gave up 2 bases and V 6 bases, and 11 bases lay outside the gene matches. This CDR3 has 17 amino acids. CDR1 and CDR2 from the germline V gene are MDHEN and SYDVKM. The CDR3 DNA reads as TGTGCCAGCAGCGAAACCCGGGACAGGGGCCCCACAGATACGCAGTATTTT. Its protein is CASSETRDRGPTDTQYF.